The TCR beta chain under discussion was sequenced for a study of blood T cell repertoires in COVID-19. Looking at the study overall: Acute and convalescent COVID-19 samples came from the United States, Italy and Spain.

Authors' methods: The authors estimated nucleated cell counts from reference gene primer amplification. Sequencing used immunoSEQ multiplex PCR; TCRdb keeps in-frame clones, though not all of them. V and J calls and clone size are given by that table; D and trimming were obtained from the DNA. The sample records 250,000 to 300,000 clones, approximately 92% being singletons. V was trimmed by 4 bases and J by 0 bases, leaving 9 bases between them. The CDR3 has 15 residues. The germline CDR1 and CDR2 sequences are MNHEY and SVGAGI. Participant reports of clinical history set cohort assignment. Donors in Cohort 3 who had recovered were those with two negative PCRs, healthcare professional clearance, or resolution of their symptoms.

The receptor was isolated from a woman in her twenties or thirties who had recovered from COVID-19. The chain employs TRBV6-5 and TRBJ1-4; tentative D call: TRBD1 (5 bases). Specimen: PBMCs or T cells enriched from blood (not recorded which). CDR3 in DNA: TGTGCCAGCAGTTCCCTGACAGCAACTAATGAAAAACTGTTTTTT. This gives the protein CASSSLTATNEKLFF.